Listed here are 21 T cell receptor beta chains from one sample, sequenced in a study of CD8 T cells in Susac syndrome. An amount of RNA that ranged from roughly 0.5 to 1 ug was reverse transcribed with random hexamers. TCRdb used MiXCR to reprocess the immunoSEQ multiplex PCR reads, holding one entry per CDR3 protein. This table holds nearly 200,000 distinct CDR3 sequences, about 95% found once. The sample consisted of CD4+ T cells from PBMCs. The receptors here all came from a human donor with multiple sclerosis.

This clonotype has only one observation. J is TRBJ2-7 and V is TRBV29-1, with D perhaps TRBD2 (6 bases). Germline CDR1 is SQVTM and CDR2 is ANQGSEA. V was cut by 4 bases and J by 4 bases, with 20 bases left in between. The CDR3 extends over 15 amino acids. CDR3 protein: CSVGFGGVGLYEQYF. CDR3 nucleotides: TGCAGCGTTGGGTTCGGAGGGGTCGGCCTTTACGAGCAGTACTTC.

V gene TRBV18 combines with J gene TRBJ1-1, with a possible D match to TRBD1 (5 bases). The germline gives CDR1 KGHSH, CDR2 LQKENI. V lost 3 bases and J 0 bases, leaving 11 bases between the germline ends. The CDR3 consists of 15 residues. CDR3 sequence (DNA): TGTGCCAGCTCACCGGGGAGGGGTATGAACACTGAAGCTTTCTTT. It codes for CASSPGRGMNTEAFF.

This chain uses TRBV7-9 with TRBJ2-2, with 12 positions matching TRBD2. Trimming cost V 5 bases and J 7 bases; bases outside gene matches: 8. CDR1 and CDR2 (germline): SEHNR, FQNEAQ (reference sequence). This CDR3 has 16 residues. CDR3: CASSPRTSGMNGELFF. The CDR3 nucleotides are TGTGCCAGCAGCCCGCGGACTAGCGGGATGAACGGGGAGCTGTTTTTT.

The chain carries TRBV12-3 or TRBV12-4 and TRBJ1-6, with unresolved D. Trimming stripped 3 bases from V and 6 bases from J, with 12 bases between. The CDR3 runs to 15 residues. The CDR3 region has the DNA TGTGCCAGCAGTTTCGGTTATCAGGTTAATTCACCCCTCCACTTT. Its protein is CASSFGYQVNSPLHF.

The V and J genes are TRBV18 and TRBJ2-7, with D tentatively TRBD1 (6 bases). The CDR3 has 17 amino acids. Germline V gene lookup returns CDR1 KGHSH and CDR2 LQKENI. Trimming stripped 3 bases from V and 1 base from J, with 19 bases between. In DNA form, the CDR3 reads TGTGCCAGCTCACCGGAAAAGGGGACACTCCCTTCCTACGAGCAGTACTTC. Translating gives CASSPEKGTLPSYEQYF.

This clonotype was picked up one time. The CDR3 protein is CASSLTRRTEQYF. In nucleotides, the CDR3 is TGTGCCAGCAGCTTAACCAGGAGGACCGAGCAGTACTTC. The rearrangement uses TRBV7-2 and TRBJ2-7; tentative D call: TRBD2 (5 bases). The ends were cut back, 2 bases at V and 6 bases at J, with 11 bases in the middle. Germline V gene sequence: CDR1 SGHTA, CDR2 FQGNSA. There are 13 residues in the CDR3.

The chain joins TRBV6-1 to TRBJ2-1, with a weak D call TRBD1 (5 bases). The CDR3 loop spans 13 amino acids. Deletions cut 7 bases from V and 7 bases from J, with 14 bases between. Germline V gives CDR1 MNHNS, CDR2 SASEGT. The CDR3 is CASKGNGVNEQFF. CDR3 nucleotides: TGTGCCAGCAAGGGGAACGGAGTGAATGAGCAGTTCTTC.

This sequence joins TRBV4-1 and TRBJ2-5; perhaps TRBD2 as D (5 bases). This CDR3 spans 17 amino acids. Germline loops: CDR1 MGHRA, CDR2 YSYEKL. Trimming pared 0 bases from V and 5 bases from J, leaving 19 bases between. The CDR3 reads CASSQDPRRTGGETQYF. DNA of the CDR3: TGCGCCAGCAGCCAAGACCCTCGAAGGACCGGCGGGGAGACCCAGTACTTC.

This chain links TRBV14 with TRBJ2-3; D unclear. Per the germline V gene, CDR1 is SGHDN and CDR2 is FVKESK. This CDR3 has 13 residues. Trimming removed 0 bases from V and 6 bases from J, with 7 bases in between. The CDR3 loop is CASSQDIWDTQYF. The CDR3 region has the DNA TGTGCCAGCAGCCAAGATATCTGGGATACGCAGTATTTT.

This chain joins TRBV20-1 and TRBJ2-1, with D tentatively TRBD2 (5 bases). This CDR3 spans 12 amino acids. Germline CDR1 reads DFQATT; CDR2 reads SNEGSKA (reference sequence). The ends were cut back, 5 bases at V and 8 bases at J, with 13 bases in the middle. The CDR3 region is CSALGRRDEQFF. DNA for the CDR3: TGCAGTGCTTTAGGCCGGCGGGATGAGCAGTTCTTC.

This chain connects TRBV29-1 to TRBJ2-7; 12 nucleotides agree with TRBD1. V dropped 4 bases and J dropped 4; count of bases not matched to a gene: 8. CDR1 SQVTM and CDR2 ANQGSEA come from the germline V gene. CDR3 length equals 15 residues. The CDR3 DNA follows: TGCAGCGTTGCTCCCTGGGGACAGGGGGCGTACGAGCAGTACTTC. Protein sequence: CSVAPWGQGAYEQYF.

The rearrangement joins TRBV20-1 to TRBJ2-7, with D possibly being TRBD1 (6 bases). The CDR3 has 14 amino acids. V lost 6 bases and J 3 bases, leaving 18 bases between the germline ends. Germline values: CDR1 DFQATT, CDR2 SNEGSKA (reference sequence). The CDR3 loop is CSARVGQLLYEQYF. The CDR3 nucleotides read TGCAGTGCACGTGTCGGACAGCTCCTCTACGAGCAGTACTTC.

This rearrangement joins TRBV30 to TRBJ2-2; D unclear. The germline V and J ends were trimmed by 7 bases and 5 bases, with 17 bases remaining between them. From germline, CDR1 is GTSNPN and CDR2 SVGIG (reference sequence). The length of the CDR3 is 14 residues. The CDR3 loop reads CAFSPPRRTGELFF. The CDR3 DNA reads TGTGCCTTCTCCCCCCCAAGGCGTACCGGGGAGCTGTTTTTT.

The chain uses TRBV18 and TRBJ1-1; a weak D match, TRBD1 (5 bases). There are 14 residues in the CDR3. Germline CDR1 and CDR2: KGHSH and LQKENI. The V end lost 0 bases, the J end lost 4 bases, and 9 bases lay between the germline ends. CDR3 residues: CASSPPEGITEAFF. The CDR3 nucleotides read TGTGCCAGCTCACCACCGGAGGGGATCACTGAAGCTTTCTTT.

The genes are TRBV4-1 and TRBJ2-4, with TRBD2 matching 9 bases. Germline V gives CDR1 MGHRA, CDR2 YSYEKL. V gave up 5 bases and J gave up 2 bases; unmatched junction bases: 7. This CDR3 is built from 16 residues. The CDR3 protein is CASSVERGETKNIQYF. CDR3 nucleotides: TGCGCCAGCAGCGTCGAGCGGGGGGAAACCAAAAACATTCAGTACTTC.

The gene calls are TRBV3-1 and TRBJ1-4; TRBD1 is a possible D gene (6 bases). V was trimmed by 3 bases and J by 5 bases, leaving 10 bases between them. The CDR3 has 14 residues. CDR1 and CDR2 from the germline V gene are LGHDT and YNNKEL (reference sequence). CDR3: CASSHGGMNEKLFF. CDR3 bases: TGTGCCAGCAGCCATGGGGGCATGAATGAAAAACTGTTTTTT.

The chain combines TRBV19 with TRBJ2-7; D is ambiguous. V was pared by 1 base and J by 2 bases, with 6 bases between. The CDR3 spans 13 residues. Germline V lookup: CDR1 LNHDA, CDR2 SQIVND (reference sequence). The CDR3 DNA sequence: TGTGCCAGTAGTATAGGTCTACCCTACGAGCAGTACTTC. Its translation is CASSIGLPYEQYF.

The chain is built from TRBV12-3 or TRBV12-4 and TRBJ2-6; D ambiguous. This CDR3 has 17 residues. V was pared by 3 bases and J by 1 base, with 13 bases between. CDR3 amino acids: CASSLRTTLSGANVLTF. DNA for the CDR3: TGTGCCAGCAGTTTGCGGACGACTTTATCTGGGGCCAACGTCCTGACTTTC.

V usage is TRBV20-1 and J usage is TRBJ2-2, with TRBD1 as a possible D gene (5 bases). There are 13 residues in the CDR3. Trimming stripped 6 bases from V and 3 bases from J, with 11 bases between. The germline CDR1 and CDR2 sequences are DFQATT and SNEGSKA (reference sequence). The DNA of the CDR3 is TGCAGTGCAGGGGTCGGCGACACCGGGGAGCTGTTTTTT. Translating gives CSAGVGDTGELFF.

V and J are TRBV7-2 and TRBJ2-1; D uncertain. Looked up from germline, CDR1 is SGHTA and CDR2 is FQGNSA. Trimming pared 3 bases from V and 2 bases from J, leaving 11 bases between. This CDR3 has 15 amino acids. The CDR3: CASSFYQPAYNEQFF. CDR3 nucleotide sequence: TGTGCCAGCAGCTTTTATCAGCCAGCCTACAATGAGCAGTTCTTC.

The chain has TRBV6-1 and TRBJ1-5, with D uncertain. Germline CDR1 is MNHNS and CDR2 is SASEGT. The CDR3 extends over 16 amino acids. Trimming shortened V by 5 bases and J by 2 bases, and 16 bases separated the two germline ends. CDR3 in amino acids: CASSTRTSSGNQPQHF. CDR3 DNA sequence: TGTGCCAGCAGTACCAGGACCTCAAGTGGCAATCAGCCCCAGCATTTT.